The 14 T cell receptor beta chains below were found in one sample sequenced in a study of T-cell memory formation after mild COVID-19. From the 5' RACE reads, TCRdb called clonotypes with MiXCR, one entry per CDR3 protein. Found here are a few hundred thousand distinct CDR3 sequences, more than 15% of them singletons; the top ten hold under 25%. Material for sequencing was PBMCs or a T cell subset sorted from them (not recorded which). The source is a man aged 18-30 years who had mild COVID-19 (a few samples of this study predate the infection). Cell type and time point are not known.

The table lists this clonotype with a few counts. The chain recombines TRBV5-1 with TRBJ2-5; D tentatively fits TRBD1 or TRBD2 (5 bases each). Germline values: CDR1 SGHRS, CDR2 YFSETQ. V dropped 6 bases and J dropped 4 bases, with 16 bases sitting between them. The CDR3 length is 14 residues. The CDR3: CASTQGWGLETQYF. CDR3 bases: TGCGCCAGCACCCAAGGGTGGGGGTTAGAGACCCAGTACTTC.

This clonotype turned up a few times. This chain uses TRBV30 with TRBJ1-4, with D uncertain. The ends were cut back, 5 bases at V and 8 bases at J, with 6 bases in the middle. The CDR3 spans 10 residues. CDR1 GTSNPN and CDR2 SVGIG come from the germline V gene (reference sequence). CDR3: CAWDREKLFF. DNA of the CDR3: TGTGCCTGGGATCGGGAAAAACTGTTTTTT.

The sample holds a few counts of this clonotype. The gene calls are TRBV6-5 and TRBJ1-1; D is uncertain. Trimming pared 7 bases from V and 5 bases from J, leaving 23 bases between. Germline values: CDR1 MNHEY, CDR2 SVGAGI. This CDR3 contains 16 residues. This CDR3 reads CASTPEVRNQWTEAFF. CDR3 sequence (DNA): TGTGCCAGCACCCCTGAGGTACGAAATCAGTGGACTGAAGCTTTCTTT.

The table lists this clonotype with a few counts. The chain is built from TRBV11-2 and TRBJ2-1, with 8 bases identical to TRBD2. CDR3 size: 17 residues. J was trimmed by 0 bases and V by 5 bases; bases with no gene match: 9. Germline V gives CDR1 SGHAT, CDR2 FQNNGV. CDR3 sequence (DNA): TGTGCCAGCAGCCCCCGAGAGCGGGGGATCTCCTACAATGAGCAGTTCTTC. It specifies CASSPRERGISYNEQFF.

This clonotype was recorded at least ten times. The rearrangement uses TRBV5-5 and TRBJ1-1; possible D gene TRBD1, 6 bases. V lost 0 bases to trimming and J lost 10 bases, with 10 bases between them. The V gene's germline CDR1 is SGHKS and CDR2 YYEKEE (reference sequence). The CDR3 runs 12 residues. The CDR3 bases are TGTGCCAGCAGCTTGGACAGGGAGGGAGCTTTCTTT. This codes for CASSLDREGAFF.

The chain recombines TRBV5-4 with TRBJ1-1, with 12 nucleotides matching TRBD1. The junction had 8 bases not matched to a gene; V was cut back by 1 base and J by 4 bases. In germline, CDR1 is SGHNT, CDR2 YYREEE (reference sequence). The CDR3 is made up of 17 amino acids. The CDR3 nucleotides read TGTGCCAGCAGCTTGATGGGGACAGGGGGCGCGGGCACTGAAGCTTTCTTT. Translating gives CASSLMGTGGAGTEAFF.

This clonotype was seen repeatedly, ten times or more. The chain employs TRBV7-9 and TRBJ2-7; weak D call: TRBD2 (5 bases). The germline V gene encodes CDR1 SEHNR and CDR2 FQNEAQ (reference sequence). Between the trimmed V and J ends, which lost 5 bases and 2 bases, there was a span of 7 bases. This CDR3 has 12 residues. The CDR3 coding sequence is TGTGCCAGCAGCCTGGGAGCCTACGAGCAGTACTTC. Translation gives CASSLGAYEQYF.

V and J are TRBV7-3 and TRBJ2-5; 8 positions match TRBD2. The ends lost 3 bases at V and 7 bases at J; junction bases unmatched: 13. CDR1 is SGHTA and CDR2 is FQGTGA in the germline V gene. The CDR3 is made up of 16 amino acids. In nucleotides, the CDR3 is TGTGCCAGCAGCTTGGGCGCGGGGGGTATCCTTTCGACCCAGTACTTC. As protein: CASSLGAGGILSTQYF.

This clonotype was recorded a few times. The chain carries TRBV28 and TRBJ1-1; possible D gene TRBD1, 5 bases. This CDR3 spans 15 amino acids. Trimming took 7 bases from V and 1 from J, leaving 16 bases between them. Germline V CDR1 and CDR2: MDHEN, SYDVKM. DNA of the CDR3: TGTGCCAGCAAAGACACCCAGGGACCGAACACTGAAGCTTTCTTT. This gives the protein CASKDTQGPNTEAFF.

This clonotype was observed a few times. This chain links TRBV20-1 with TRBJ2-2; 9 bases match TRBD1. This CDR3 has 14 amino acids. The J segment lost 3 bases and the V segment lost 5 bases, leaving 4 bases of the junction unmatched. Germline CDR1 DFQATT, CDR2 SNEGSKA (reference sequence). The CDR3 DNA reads TGCAGTGCTCAGCGGGACAGGGACACCGGGGAGCTGTTTTTT. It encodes CSAQRDRDTGELFF.

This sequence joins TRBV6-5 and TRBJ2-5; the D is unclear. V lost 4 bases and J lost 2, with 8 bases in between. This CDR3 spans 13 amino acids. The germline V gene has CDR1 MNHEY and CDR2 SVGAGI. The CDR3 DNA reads TGTGCCAGCAGTTGGGCTGTTCAAGAGACCCAGTACTTC. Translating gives CASSWAVQETQYF.

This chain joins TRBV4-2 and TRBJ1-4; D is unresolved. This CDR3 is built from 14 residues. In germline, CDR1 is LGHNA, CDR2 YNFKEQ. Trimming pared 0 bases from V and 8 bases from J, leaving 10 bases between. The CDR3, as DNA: TGTGCCAGCAGCCAAGAGAGGGTTGCGGAAAAACTGTTTTTT. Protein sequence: CASSQERVAEKLFF.

The CDR3 DNA follows: TGTGCCAGCAATACCTGGGGGATTGAGGATGGCTACACCTTC. The encoded protein is CASNTWGIEDGYTF. The chain carries TRBV12-3 or TRBV12-4 and TRBJ1-2; tentative D call: TRBD1 (5 bases). The CDR3 is 14 residues long. The ends were cut back, 7 bases at V and 6 bases at J, with 18 bases in the middle.

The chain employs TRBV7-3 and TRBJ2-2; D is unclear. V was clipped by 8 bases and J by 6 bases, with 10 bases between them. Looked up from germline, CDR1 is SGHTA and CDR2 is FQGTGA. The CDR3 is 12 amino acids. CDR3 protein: CASGGRAGELFF. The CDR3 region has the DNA TGTGCCAGCGGCGGTCGGGCCGGGGAGCTGTTTTTT.